This TCR beta chain emerged from a study of blood T cell repertoires in COVID-19. The CDR3 spans 13 residues. V lost 5 bases, J lost 6 bases, and 6 bases stayed unmatched. In germline, CDR1 is MNHEY, CDR2 SVGAGI. Produced via immunoSEQ multiplex PCR; TCRdb's table is partial and in-frame only. Of about 200,000 clones listed, more than 65% are singletons. This clone was seen once. The sequence was collected from a woman at least 80 years old with acute or convalescent COVID-19. Sequences were obtained from peripheral blood. V is TRBV6-5 and J is TRBJ1-2; 7 bases align to TRBD1. DNA for the CDR3: TGTGCCAGCAGTCGGGGGACAGTTGATGGCTACACCTTC. Its translation: CASSRGTVDGYTF.